The 22 T cell receptor beta chains listed next were all sequenced from one sample in a study of blood T cell repertoires in COVID-19. The protocol was immunoSEQ multiplex PCR, while the TCRdb copy is restricted to in-frame clones and leaves out a portion. The sample yields over 400,000 clones, 85% to 90% seen once. Sequencing used peripheral blood. The receptor set was obtained from a woman aged 50 to 60 with COVID-19, enrolled during active disease.

The chain recombines TRBV4-1 with TRBJ2-3; 9 bases match TRBD2. Germline loops: CDR1 MGHRA, CDR2 YSYEKL. The CDR3 loop spans 17 amino acids. The junction had 10 bases not matched to a gene; V was cut back by 2 bases and J by 4 bases. In DNA, the CDR3 is TGCGCCAGCAGCCAACTGTTTAGCGGGGGATTCCCAGATACGCAGTATTTT. It codes for CASSQLFSGGFPDTQYF.

In its sample, this clone was seen once. The gene calls are TRBV6-5 and TRBJ2-7; 7 nucleotides line up with TRBD1. The length of the CDR3 is 13 residues. J gave up 2 bases and V 8 bases, and 6 bases lay outside the gene matches. The germline V gene encodes CDR1 MNHEY and CDR2 SVGAGI. CDR3 nucleotide sequence: TGTGCCAGCTCCCCTGGGACAGCCTACGAGCAGTACTTC. It specifies CASSPGTAYEQYF.

Worth noting for this clone: The sample carries other DNA sequences with the same CDR3. CDR3 region: CASSIGTAYGYTF. The DNA of the CDR3 is TGTGCCAGTAGTATCGGGACAGCCTATGGCTACACCTTC. The J gene is TRBJ1-2, the V gene TRBV19; 7 bases match TRBD1. Germline V gene data show CDR1 as LNHDA and CDR2 as SQIVND (reference sequence). Trimming cost V 3 bases and J 4 bases; bases outside gene matches: 2. The CDR3 length is 13 residues.

J is TRBJ2-1 and V is TRBV7-2, with 12 bases lining up with TRBD2. This CDR3 has 16 residues. In germline, CDR1 is SGHTA, CDR2 FQGNSA. The J segment lost 6 bases and the V segment lost 4 bases, leaving 7 bases of the junction unmatched. CDR3 sequence (DNA): TGTGCCAGCAGCTGGGTTCTAGCGGGGGGGGCCAATGAGCAGTTCTTC. This sequence encodes CASSWVLAGGANEQFF.

The V gene is TRBV7-9, the J gene TRBJ1-1, with D possibly TRBD1 on 5 matching bases. The V gene's germline CDR1 is SEHNR and CDR2 FQNEAQ (reference sequence). The CDR3 length is 12 residues. Trimming pared 10 bases from V and 0 bases from J, leaving 9 bases between. The CDR3 DNA reads as TGTGCCAAGTCGACAGTGAACACTGAAGCTTTCTTT. This translates into CAKSTVNTEAFF.

V and J are TRBV30 and TRBJ2-7; D uncertain. V gave up 0 bases and J gave up 3 bases, with 9 bases separating them. The CDR3 length is 13 residues. The germline CDR1 and CDR2 sequences are GTSNPN and SVGIG (reference sequence). The CDR3 DNA reads TGTGCCTGGAGTGTAGTGCTACGCTACGAGCAGTACTTC. The encoded protein is CAWSVVLRYEQYF.

V usage is TRBV12-5 and J usage is TRBJ2-2; possibly TRBD1 for D (6 bases). CDR1 and CDR2 from the germline V gene are LGHNT and FRNRAP. This CDR3 is 13 amino acids long. V was clipped by 6 bases and J by 3 bases, with 8 bases between them. CDR3 nucleotide sequence: TGTGCTAGTGGGGACAGCGACACCGGGGAGCTGTTTTTT. It yields the protein CASGDSDTGELFF.

The chain carries TRBV2 and TRBJ1-2, with 7 bases fitting TRBD1. The germline gives CDR1 SNHLY, CDR2 FYNNEI. The CDR3 consists of 14 residues. The J segment lost 2 bases and the V segment lost 6 bases, leaving 6 bases of the junction unmatched. CDR3 coding DNA: TGTGCCAGCAGGGGGACAGATAACAACTATGGCTACACCTTC. It specifies CASRGTDNNYGYTF.

The gene calls are TRBV6-5 and TRBJ2-7; 12 bases align to TRBD1. J lost 3 bases, V lost 6 bases, and 6 bases had no gene match. Germline V lookup: CDR1 MNHEY, CDR2 SVGAGI. This CDR3 spans 15 amino acids. CDR3 region: CASRGQGASGYEQYF. The CDR3 coding sequence is TGTGCCAGCAGGGGACAGGGGGCAAGCGGCTACGAGCAGTACTTC.

The chain combines TRBV9 with TRBJ1-1; 11 positions agree with TRBD1. V gave up 4 bases and J gave up 1 base; unmatched junction bases: 12. Germline V gene data show CDR1 as SGDLS and CDR2 as YYNGEE. The length of the CDR3 is 18 residues. Here the CDR3 reads CASSSPAGTGGQNTEAFF. The CDR3 DNA sequence: TGTGCCAGCAGCTCGCCCGCCGGGACAGGGGGTCAGAACACTGAAGCTTTCTTT.

The gene calls are TRBV9 and TRBJ1-4; D not certain. Germline V gene lookup returns CDR1 SGDLS and CDR2 YYNGEE. Trimming pared 3 bases from V and 13 bases from J, leaving 13 bases between. The CDR3 loop spans 12 amino acids. In nucleotides, the CDR3 is TGTGCCAGCAGCGGGCCCCGGGAGGGACTGTTTTTT. As protein: CASSGPREGLFF.

V gene TRBV24-1 combines with J gene TRBJ1-4, with unresolved D. Trimming left V 6 bases short and J 8 bases short, with 6 bases between. Looked up from germline, CDR1 is KGHDR and CDR2 is SFDVKD. The CDR3 covers 11 residues. The CDR3 region has the DNA TGTGCCACCAGTTTATCCGAAAAACTGTTTTTT. Translating it yields CATSLSEKLFF.

The chain is built from TRBV9 and TRBJ2-2, with TRBD2 identical over 7 bases. The J segment lost 5 bases and the V segment lost 0 bases, leaving 1 base of the junction unmatched. Germline CDR1 is SGDLS and CDR2 is YYNGEE. This CDR3 has 14 amino acids. CDR3 bases: TGTGCCAGCAGCGTAGACGGGGGGACCGGGGAGCTGTTTTTT. It yields the protein CASSVDGGTGELFF.

The chain recombines TRBV7-9 with TRBJ2-5; 10 nucleotides agree with TRBD1. Germline V gene lookup returns CDR1 SEHNR and CDR2 FQNEAQ (reference sequence). Trimming at V came to 5 bases and at J to 4 bases, leaving 7 bases not matched to a gene. CDR3 length: 15 amino acids. CDR3 loop: CASSRRDRGRETQYF. In DNA, the CDR3 is TGTGCCAGCAGCCGGCGGGACAGGGGAAGAGAGACCCAGTACTTC.

Concerning this clone itself: Mismatch with germline at one junction end may stem from a read error. The chain couples TRBV29-1 to TRBJ1-1; D is perhaps TRBD1 (6 bases). The germline gives CDR1 SQVTM, CDR2 ANQGSEA. CDR3 length: 15 amino acids. CDR3 coding DNA: TGCAGCGTCGAAGCACAGGGCGCGTTGAACACTGAAGCTTTCTTT. Translating gives CSVEAQGALNTEAFF.

The chain carries TRBV3-1 (or the pseudogene TRBV3-2) and TRBJ2-3; D gene uncertain. The CDR3 has 12 amino acids. V shed 3 bases and J shed 2 bases, with 3 bases lying between them. CDR1 and CDR2 (germline): LGHDT, YNNKEL (reference sequence). This CDR3 is CASSQATDTQYF. The CDR3 nucleotides are TGTGCCAGCAGCCAGGCCACAGATACGCAGTATTTT.

CDR3 residues: CASSLAGGAYEQYF. CDR3 sequence (DNA): TGCGCCAGCAGCTTGGCCGGGGGGGCCTACGAGCAGTACTTC. The chain carries TRBV5-1 and TRBJ2-7, with 8 bases aligning to TRBD2. V was clipped by 0 bases and J by 2 bases; unmatched bases: 1. The CDR3 totals 14 residues. The germline V gene has CDR1 SGHRS and CDR2 YFSETQ.

The chain is built from TRBV5-1 and TRBJ2-3, with 10 positions matching TRBD2. In germline, CDR1 is SGHRS, CDR2 YFSETQ. The CDR3 runs 16 residues. V lost 4 bases, J lost 3 bases, and 8 bases stayed unmatched. CDR3 sequence reads: CASSLLLAGRTDTQYF. For the CDR3, the DNA is TGCGCCAGCAGCCTCCTACTAGCGGGGAGGACAGATACGCAGTATTTT.

The rearrangement links TRBV4-1 to TRBJ1-3; D gene unclear. Germline CDR1 and CDR2: MGHRA and YSYEKL. Trimming shortened V by 4 bases and J by 2 bases, and 12 bases separated the two germline ends. The CDR3 spans 15 residues. The CDR3, as DNA: TGCGCCAGCAGCCTTAGCGGGTTGGCTGGAAACACCATATATTTT. This codes for CASSLSGLAGNTIYF.

The rearrangement links TRBV9 to TRBJ1-1; D may be TRBD1 (5 bases). CDR1 is SGDLS, CDR2 YYNGEE, per germline. The CDR3 is made up of 15 amino acids. V gave up 1 base and J gave up 4 bases, with 14 bases separating them. As DNA, the CDR3 is TGTGCCAGCAGCGTAAGCCAGGGATATGGCACTGAAGCTTTCTTT. This sequence encodes CASSVSQGYGTEAFF.

This chain joins TRBV5-1 and TRBJ2-7; TRBD1 aligns across 9 bases. The CDR3 loop spans 16 amino acids. Looked up from germline, CDR1 is SGHRS and CDR2 is YFSETQ. Trimming took 0 bases from V and 3 from J; bases not matched to a gene: 7. In nucleotides, the CDR3 is TGCGCCAGCAGCTTGGGACAGGGGGGCATTCACTACGAGCAGTACTTC. Residues: CASSLGQGGIHYEQYF.

This rearrangement joins TRBV7-6 to TRBJ2-3, with 11 nucleotides matching TRBD2. J lost 0 bases, V lost 3 bases, and 8 bases had no gene match. In germline, CDR1 is SGHVS, CDR2 FNYEAQ. The CDR3 covers 18 residues. CDR3 sequence reads: CASSFFIAGGPSTDTQYF. In DNA form, the CDR3 reads TGTGCCAGCAGCTTCTTTATAGCGGGGGGGCCGAGCACAGATACGCAGTATTTT.